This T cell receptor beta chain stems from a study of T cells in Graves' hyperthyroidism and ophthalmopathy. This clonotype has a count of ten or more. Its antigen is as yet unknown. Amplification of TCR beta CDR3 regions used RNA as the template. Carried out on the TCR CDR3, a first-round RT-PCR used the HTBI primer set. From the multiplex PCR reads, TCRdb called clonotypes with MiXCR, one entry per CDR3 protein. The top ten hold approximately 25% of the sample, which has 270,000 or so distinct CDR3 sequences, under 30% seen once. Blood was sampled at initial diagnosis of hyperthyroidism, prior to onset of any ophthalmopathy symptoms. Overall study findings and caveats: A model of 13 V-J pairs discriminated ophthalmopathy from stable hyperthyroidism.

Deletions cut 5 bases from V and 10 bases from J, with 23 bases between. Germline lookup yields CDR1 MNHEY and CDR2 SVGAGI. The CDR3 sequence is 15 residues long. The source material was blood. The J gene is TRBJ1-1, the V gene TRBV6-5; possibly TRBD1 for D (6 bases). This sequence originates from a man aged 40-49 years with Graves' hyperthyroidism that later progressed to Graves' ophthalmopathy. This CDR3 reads CASSPHRQVEVGAFF. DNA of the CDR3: TGTGCCAGCAGTCCTCATCGACAGGTCGAAGTAGGAGCTTTCTTT.